The 21 T cell receptor beta chains in this list originate from one sample, sequenced in a study of blood T cell repertoires in COVID-19. The protocol was immunoSEQ multiplex PCR, while the TCRdb copy is restricted to in-frame clones and leaves out a portion. The sample holds roughly 67,000 clones, about 86% seen once. Sequenced material: peripheral blood. These receptors were taken from a man in his fifties or sixties with acute or convalescent COVID-19.

The V gene is TRBV4-2, the J gene TRBJ2-7; TRBD1 aligns across 8 bases. V was pared by 4 bases and J by 2 bases, with 13 bases of the junction left unmatched. This CDR3 spans 17 amino acids. Germline V lookup: CDR1 LGHNA, CDR2 YNFKEQ. The DNA for the CDR3 is TGTGCCAGCAGCCCCCGGGGGCGGCAGGGGGCGCCCTACGAGCAGTACTTC. Protein product: CASSPRGRQGAPYEQYF.

The chain carries TRBV10-2 and TRBJ2-2; 9 bases line up with TRBD2. CDR3 length equals 15 residues. In germline, CDR1 is WSHSY, CDR2 SAAADI. CDR3 sequence: CAVTWGLAGTGELFF. In DNA, the CDR3 is TGCGCAGTCACGTGGGGGCTAGCGGGGACCGGGGAGCTGTTTTTT.

The chain couples TRBV9 to TRBJ1-6, with D tentatively TRBD1 (6 bases). The germline V and J ends were trimmed by 1 base and 6 bases, with 14 bases remaining between them. This CDR3 is 16 amino acids long. Germline CDR1 SGDLS, CDR2 YYNGEE. As DNA, the CDR3 is TGTGCCAGCAGCGTAAACCCAGGGGACGGTAATTCACCCCTCCACTTT. It translates to CASSVNPGDGNSPLHF.

This rearrangement joins TRBV18 to TRBJ2-1; 10 bases match TRBD1. V was clipped by 4 bases and J by 5 bases; unmatched bases: 2. This CDR3 comprises 14 residues. Per germline, CDR1 KGHSH and CDR2 LQKENI. The CDR3: CASSQGTGDNEQFF. For the CDR3, the DNA is TGTGCCAGCTCACAGGGGACAGGGGACAATGAGCAGTTCTTC.

The gene calls are TRBV9 and TRBJ2-3, with 8 bases identical to TRBD1. The germline V gene has CDR1 SGDLS and CDR2 YYNGEE. V was pared by 6 bases and J by 2 bases, with 8 bases of the junction left unmatched. The CDR3 spans 15 residues. This CDR3 is CASTRTGRATDTQYF. DNA of the CDR3: TGTGCCAGCACCCGGACAGGGCGGGCCACAGATACGCAGTATTTT.

The CDR3, as DNA: TGTGCCAGCAGCTTAATCGGGCGGGCAGCTTACAATGAGCAGTTCTTC. This encodes CASSLIGRAAYNEQFF. The genes are TRBV7-9 and TRBJ2-1; possible D gene TRBD2, 5 bases. This CDR3 comprises 16 residues. CDR1 is SEHNR and CDR2 is FQNEAQ in the germline V gene (reference sequence). V dropped 2 bases and J dropped 4 bases, with 15 bases sitting between them.

Of note for this clone: A junction boundary mismatches the germline segment, possibly from a read error. V is TRBV28 and J is TRBJ1-4; 7 bases map to TRBD1. Germline V CDR1 and CDR2: MDHEN, SYDVKM. The CDR3 length is 11 residues. The CDR3 region is CASSPDRVPHF. CDR3 DNA sequence: TGTGCCAGCAGTCCCGACAGGGTACCCCATTTT.

This clone has only a few counts. The CDR3 nucleotides read TGTGCCAGCAGTTACCAGACAGGGGGCAATGGCTACACCTTC. Translating gives CASSYQTGGNGYTF. The rearrangement joins TRBV6-5 to TRBJ1-2, with TRBD1 matching 10 bases. This CDR3 is built from 14 residues. CDR1 and CDR2 (germline): MNHEY, SVGAGI. The ends lost 2 bases at V and 6 bases at J; junction bases unmatched: 3.

The V call is TRBV9, the J call TRBJ1-5; D may be TRBD1 (6 bases). The CDR3 is 18 amino acids. Trimming took off 2 bases at V and 1 base at J, with 19 bases between the two ends. Germline-derived CDR1 and CDR2 are SGDLS and YYNGEE. The DNA of the CDR3 is TGTGCCAGCAGCGTCCCCATAGCCCAGGGGAAGAGCAATCAGCCCCAGCATTTT. It translates to CASSVPIAQGKSNQPQHF.

The rearrangement links TRBV9 to TRBJ2-1; a weak D match, TRBD2 (5 bases). Germline V gene sequence: CDR1 SGDLS, CDR2 YYNGEE. Deletions cut 4 bases from V and 0 bases from J, with 8 bases between. This CDR3 has 14 residues. CDR3 coding DNA: TGTGCCAGCAGCCCCGGAGGCTCCTACAATGAGCAGTTCTTC. Its protein is CASSPGGSYNEQFF. Complete variable domain (other parts from reference TRBV9 and TRBJ2-1): DSGVTQTPKHLITATGQRVTLRCSPRSGDLSVYWYQQSLDQGLQFLIQYYNGEERAKGNILERFSAQQFPDLHSELNLSSLELGDSALYFCASSPGGSYNEQFFGPGTRLTVL.

The rearrangement joins TRBV5-1 to TRBJ2-3; tentatively, D is TRBD2 (6 bases). V lost 4 bases to trimming and J lost 10 bases, with 19 bases between them. CDR1 SGHRS and CDR2 YFSETQ come from the germline V gene. CDR3 length: 14 residues. In DNA form, the CDR3 reads TGCGCCAGCAGCCGGGACGGAAACCCGGGAGCGCAGTATTTT. Protein: CASSRDGNPGAQYF.

The table lists this clone with a few counts. The genes are TRBV27 and TRBJ2-1; the D is unclear. In germline, CDR1 is MNHEY, CDR2 SMNVEV (reference sequence). The CDR3 is 11 amino acids. Trimming shortened V by 6 bases and J by 9 bases, and 9 bases separated the two germline ends. CDR3 in amino acids: CASSQGAEQFF. The CDR3 nucleotides are TGTGCCAGCAGCCAAGGAGCTGAGCAGTTCTTC.

This clone came up a few times. The rearrangement uses TRBV28 and TRBJ2-7; 11 nucleotides match TRBD2. CDR3 length equals 14 residues. Germline trimming cut 9 bases from V and 2 bases from J; bases unmatched to any gene: 6. CDR1 is MDHEN, CDR2 SYDVKM, per germline. The CDR3 DNA follows: TGTGCCAGTACCCTACTAGCGGGAGCCTACGAGCAGTACTTC. It is translated as CASTLLAGAYEQYF.

The chain combines TRBV6-5 with TRBJ1-4; TRBD1 aligns across 9 bases. Trimming cost V 4 bases and J 7 bases; bases outside gene matches: 10. There are 16 residues in the CDR3. Germline V gene sequence: CDR1 MNHEY, CDR2 SVGAGI. In DNA, the CDR3 is TGTGCCAGCAGTTCCTCCGAGGACAGGGGTGGTGAAAAACTGTTTTTT. Amino acids: CASSSSEDRGGEKLFF.

J is TRBJ1-5 and V is TRBV5-1; 9 bases match TRBD1. V lost 4 bases and J lost 3; bases outside the gene matches: 5. This CDR3 spans 15 amino acids. Germline V gene lookup returns CDR1 SGHRS and CDR2 YFSETQ. CDR3 nucleotide sequence: TGCGCCAGCAGCCCCGGGACAGGGATCAATCAGCCCCAGCATTTT. Its translation: CASSPGTGINQPQHF.

In this sample, this clone turned up a few times. The chain uses TRBV18 and TRBJ2-1, with TRBD2 matching over 7 bases. The CDR3 has 14 residues. Germline lookup yields CDR1 KGHSH and CDR2 LQKENI. V dropped 3 bases and J dropped 8; count of bases not matched to a gene: 7. This CDR3 reads CASSPRTRGDEQFF. CDR3 DNA sequence: TGTGCCAGCTCACCGCGGACTAGAGGCGATGAGCAGTTCTTC.

This sequence joins TRBV5-1 and TRBJ1-3; D unclear. The germline V gene has CDR1 SGHRS and CDR2 YFSETQ. V shed 7 bases and J shed 5 bases, with 10 bases lying between them. The CDR3 runs 12 residues. This CDR3 reads CASQADRNTIYF. Here the CDR3 DNA reads TGCGCCAGCCAGGCAGATCGAAACACCATATATTTT.

The chain recombines TRBV27 with TRBJ2-7, with a tentative D call TRBD1 (6 bases). V gave up 3 bases and J gave up 3 bases, with 9 bases separating them. CDR1 is MNHEY, CDR2 SMNVEV, per germline (reference sequence). The CDR3 totals 13 residues. CDR3 sequence reads: CASSLIGGYEQYF. The CDR3 nucleotides read TGTGCCAGCAGTTTGATAGGGGGCTACGAGCAGTACTTC.

The chain recombines TRBV27 with TRBJ2-1; 11 nucleotides match TRBD2. J gave up 2 bases and V 6 bases, and 6 bases lay outside the gene matches. This CDR3 contains 16 residues. Germline loops: CDR1 MNHEY, CDR2 SMNVEV (reference sequence). DNA for the CDR3: TGTGCCAGCAGGGAACCGGGACTAGCGGCCTACAATGAGCAGTTCTTC. This translates into CASREPGLAAYNEQFF.

The rearrangement joins TRBV30 to TRBJ2-1, with D perhaps TRBD1 (5 bases). This CDR3 has 16 amino acids. The V end was cut by 2 bases, the J end by 5 bases, with 19 bases between. Germline V gene data show CDR1 as GTSNPN and CDR2 as SVGIG (reference sequence). As DNA, the CDR3 is TGTGCCTGGAGTAAGGACACCCTCACCCTTCACAATGAGCAGTTCTTC. Residues: CAWSKDTLTLHNEQFF.

The chain has TRBV11-2 and TRBJ1-6; D is possibly TRBD1 (5 bases). Trimming cost V 3 bases and J 2 bases, with 11 bases left between them. Germline assignment: CDR1 SGHAT and CDR2 FQNNGV. The CDR3 length is 16 residues. CDR3 residues: CASSFQGRAYNSPLHF. The CDR3 DNA is TGTGCCAGCAGCTTTCAGGGTCGCGCCTATAATTCACCCCTCCACTTT.